The clone carrying this TCR beta chain has a handful of counts. Antigen unknown. This sample was taken from a study of blood T cells in healthy people across ages. Overall study findings and caveats: The unknown donor CMV status may have confounded expanded clonotype changes. A greater number of naive CD4+ cells and higher diversity distinguished long-lived donors from aged donors.

Total RNA amounts of at least 5 micrograms were extracted per sample. This CDR3 contains 15 residues. Trimming cost V 7 bases and J 1 base, with 11 bases left between them. From germline, CDR1 is MNHNS and CDR2 SASEGT. The second PCR ran roughly 7 to 12 cycles with a sample-barcoded 5' primer and J-beta primers. Each CDR3 protein gets one entry after TCRdb re-called the 5' RACE reads with MiXCR. The sample carries 1.5 million to 2 million distinct CDR3 sequences, less than 50% recorded once. Sequencing input: blood. The rearrangement joins TRBV6-1 to TRBJ1-6, with D uncertain. This receptor was taken from a woman between 40 and 50 years old in good health. CDR3 nucleotide sequence: TGTGCCAGCAAAGAACCCGGGTCCTATAATTCACCCCTCCACTTT. Translation gives CASKEPGSYNSPLHF.